A single T cell receptor (beta chain) is shown here with its context. The data belong to a study of cytomegalovirus exposure and HLA in healthy donors. Deletions cut 1 base from V and 2 bases from J, with 11 bases between. The CDR3 runs 15 residues. CDR1 MGHRA and CDR2 YSYEKL come from the germline V gene. TCRdb keeps only in-frame clones here, not all; method: immunoSEQ multiplex PCR. The sample has roughly 200,000 clones; about 89% are singletons. The sequence came from a man aged 25-45 years in good health and CMV-seropositive. The V call is TRBV4-1, the J call TRBJ2-5, with D hard to call. The sequencing sample was made of PBMCs. CDR3 DNA: TGCGCCAGCAGCCAAGTTGCGGAGATACAAGAGACCCAGTACTTC. Amino acids: CASSQVAEIQETQYF.